Detailed here is one TCR beta chain. This sample is drawn from a study of blood T cell repertoires in COVID-19. Methods used by the authors: Estimation of nucleated cell counts relied on the amplification of reference gene primers. The table came from immunoSEQ multiplex PCR; TCRdb's copy has only in-frame clones and leaves some out. Clone size and V and J calls were adopted from that table, with D and trimming inferred from the DNA. The sample yields 95,000 to 150,000 clones, 84% seen once. The CDR3 is 14 residues long. Trimming left V 5 bases short and J 1 base short, with 11 bases between. The V gene's germline CDR1 is SGHDN and CDR2 FVKESK.

The genes are TRBV14 and TRBJ1-1; tentatively, D is TRBD1 (5 bases). Material: PBMCs or T cells enriched from blood (not recorded which). The receptor was derived from a woman in her thirties who had recovered from COVID-19. The DNA of the CDR3 is TGTGCCAGCAGCTACCGCACAGGGAACACTGAAGCTTTCTTT. Protein sequence: CASSYRTGNTEAFF.